This T cell receptor beta chain was profiled in a study of immune evolution from preneoplasia to lung adenocarcinoma. This table comes from immunoSEQ multiplex PCR, and its TCRdb copy is limited to in-frame clones, with some not included. The table includes 5,000 or so clones, approximately 69% detected once. The CDR3 totals 15 residues. V lost 0 bases to trimming and J lost 7 bases, with 13 bases between them. Germline lookup yields CDR1 MGHRA and CDR2 YSYEKL. The chain couples TRBV4-1 to TRBJ2-1, with a tentative D call TRBD2 (6 bases). The TCR originated in a person aged 60-79 years with lung adenocarcinoma. Specimen: FFPE adjacent normal lung tissue. CDR3 DNA: TGCGCCAGCAGCCAAGAGGCCGGGAGTGTGAATGAGCAGTTCTTC. Its protein is CASSQEAGSVNEQFF.